Included here is one TCR beta chain sequence, with context. Its antigen target is currently unknown. Base qualities were left out, and no much larger clone turns up one base away. Libraries were prepared through the immunoSEQ multiplex PCR assay. Imported from immuneACCESS, the table was reduced by TCRdb to in-frame sequences with V and J called. These copies leave out some clones; in studies compared against another copy, an unresolved V gene accounts for under half, and the cause of the remainder is not known. The table for this sample lists over 10,000 clones; 77% of them were counted only once. The ten most abundant clones make up approximately 8% of the sample. From the cysteine through the phenylalanine, the CDR3 covers 14 amino acids. Just CDR3 DNA is preserved here, 42 bases in frame from base 1. CDR1 and CDR2, per the germline V gene, are SQVTM and ANQGSEA. V lost 7 bases and J lost 6 bases, and the count of bases not matched to a germline gene is 11.

This sample was included in a study of control samples from healthy donors and cancer patients (dated by TCRdb to about 2020). This TCR came from a male donor with melanoma. Recombination connected TRBV29-1 to TRBJ2-2, with 7 middle bases fitting TRBD1. Sequenced: formalin-fixed, paraffin-embedded tissue. The bases are TGCAGCGGTCGGGCAGGGGGATCAGCCGGGGAGCTGTTTTTT. It specifies CSGRAGGSAGELFF.